This note documents a single TCR beta chain sequence. The sample originates from a study of blood T cell repertoires in COVID-19. Study in general: Sites in the United States, Italy and Spain provided acute and convalescent COVID-19 samples. In each case, the material was cDNA or gDNA derived from T cells, B-cell-depleted T cells, or PBMCs.

Unmatched junction bases numbered 7, after V lost 4 bases and J lost 5 bases. CDR3 size: 15 residues. CDR1 and CDR2 from the germline V gene are SGHRS and YFSETQ. Original processing methods: Estimation of nucleated cell counts was performed using reference gene primer amplification. Measured with immunoSEQ multiplex PCR; TCRdb has only the in-frame clones, and not every one. The DNA gave D and trimming, while V, J and clone size come from that table. The profile shows about 200,000 clones, about 89% of them singletons. The genes are TRBV5-1 and TRBJ2-3; TRBD1 aligns across 10 bases. The receptor's source is a man aged 55-75 years who had recovered from COVID-19. The sequenced sample was peripheral blood. The CDR3 sequence is CASSTTGGEVDTQYF. The DNA for the CDR3 is TGCGCCAGCAGCACGACAGGGGGCGAGGTAGATACGCAGTATTTT.